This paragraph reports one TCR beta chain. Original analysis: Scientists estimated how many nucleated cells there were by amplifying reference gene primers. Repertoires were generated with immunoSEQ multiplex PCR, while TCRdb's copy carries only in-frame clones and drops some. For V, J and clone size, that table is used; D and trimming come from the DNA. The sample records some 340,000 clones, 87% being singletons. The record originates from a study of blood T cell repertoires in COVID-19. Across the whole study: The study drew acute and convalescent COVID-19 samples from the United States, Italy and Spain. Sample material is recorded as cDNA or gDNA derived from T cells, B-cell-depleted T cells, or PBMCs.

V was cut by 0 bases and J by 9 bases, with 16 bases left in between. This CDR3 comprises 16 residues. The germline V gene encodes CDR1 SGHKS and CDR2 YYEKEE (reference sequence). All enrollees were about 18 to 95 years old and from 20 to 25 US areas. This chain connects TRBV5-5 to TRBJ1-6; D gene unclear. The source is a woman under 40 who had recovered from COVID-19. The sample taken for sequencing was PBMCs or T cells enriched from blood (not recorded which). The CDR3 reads CASSLVPGLKISPLHF. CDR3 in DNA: TGTGCCAGCAGCTTGGTTCCCGGGTTGAAGATTTCACCCCTCCACTTT.